This T cell receptor beta chain emerged from a study of CD8 T cells in Susac syndrome. Whole-study findings and limits: Only a relatively small number of individuals were included in the TCR sequencing and HLA analysis.

It was negative isolation that provided the CD8+ and CD4+ T cells, whereas TEMRA cells were enriched by FACS. This clonotype was detected a few times. Its antigen is undetermined. Reverse transcription used about 0.45 to 1 ug RNA and random hexamers. The CDR3 of TCR beta was amplified by immunoSEQ multiplex PCR across 54 Vbeta and 13 Jbeta. TCRdb re-called the immunoSEQ multiplex PCR reads through MiXCR, storing one row per CDR3 protein. The table shows 180,000 or so distinct CDR3 sequences, with about 95% occurring only once. Trimming left V 5 bases short and J 8 bases short, with 7 bases between. The CDR3 has 11 residues. Germline CDR1 SEHNR, CDR2 FQNEAQ (reference sequence).

The rearrangement joins TRBV7-9 to TRBJ2-1, with no clear D. The specimen sequenced was CD4+ T cells from PBMCs. This TCR was recovered from a human donor in good health. The DNA of the CDR3 is TGTGCCAGCAGCCAGAGCGATGAGCAGTTCTTC. It is translated as CASSQSDEQFF.